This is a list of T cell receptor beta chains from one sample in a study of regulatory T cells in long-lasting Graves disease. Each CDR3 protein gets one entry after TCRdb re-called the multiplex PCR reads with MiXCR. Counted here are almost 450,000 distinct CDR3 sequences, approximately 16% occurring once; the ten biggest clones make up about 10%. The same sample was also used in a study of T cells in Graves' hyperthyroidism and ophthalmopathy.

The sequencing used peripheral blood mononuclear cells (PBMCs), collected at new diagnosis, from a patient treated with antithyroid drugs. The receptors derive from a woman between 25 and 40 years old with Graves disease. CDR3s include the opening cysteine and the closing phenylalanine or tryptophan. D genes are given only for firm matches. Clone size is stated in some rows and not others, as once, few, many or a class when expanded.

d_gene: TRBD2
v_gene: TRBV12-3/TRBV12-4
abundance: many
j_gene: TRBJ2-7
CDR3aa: CASTSGLAGDEQYF
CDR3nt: TGTGCCAGCACCTCGGGACTAGCGGGAGACGAGCAGTACTTC

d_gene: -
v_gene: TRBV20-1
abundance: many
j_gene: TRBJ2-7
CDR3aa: CSALRADELYEQYF
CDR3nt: TGCAGTGCCCTTAGGGCCGATGAGCTATACGAGCAGTACTTC

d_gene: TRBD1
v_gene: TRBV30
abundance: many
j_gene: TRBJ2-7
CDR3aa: CAWSGTGGLGQYF
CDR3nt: TGTGCCTGGAGCGGGACAGGGGGCCTTGGGCAGTACTTC

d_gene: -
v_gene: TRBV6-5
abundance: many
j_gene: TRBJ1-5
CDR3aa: CASSYLEPSQPQHF
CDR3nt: TGTGCCAGCAGTTACTTAGAACCTTCTCAGCCCCAGCATTTT

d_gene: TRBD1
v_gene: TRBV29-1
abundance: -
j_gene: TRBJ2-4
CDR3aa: CSAGTGGGNIQYF
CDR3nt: TGCAGCGCCGGGACAGGGGGGGGAAACATTCAGTACTTC

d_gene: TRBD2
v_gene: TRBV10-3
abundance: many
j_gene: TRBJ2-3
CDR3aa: CAIGLAGAVDTQYF
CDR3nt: TGTGCCATCGGCTTAGCGGGAGCCGTAGATACGCAGTATTTT

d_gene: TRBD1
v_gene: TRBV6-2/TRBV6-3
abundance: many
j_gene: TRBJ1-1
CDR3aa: CASSYSRDRRFNTEAFF
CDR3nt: TGTGCCAGCAGTTACTCCCGGGACAGAAGATTTAACACTGAAGCTTTCTTT

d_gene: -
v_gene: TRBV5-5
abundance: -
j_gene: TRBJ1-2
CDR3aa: CASSFGRNYGYTF
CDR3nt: TGTGCCAGCAGCTTTGGCAGGAACTATGGCTACACCTTC

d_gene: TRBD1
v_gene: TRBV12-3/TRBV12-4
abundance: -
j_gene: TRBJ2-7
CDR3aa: CASSLQGVYEQYF
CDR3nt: TGTGCCAGCAGTTTACAGGGGGTTTACGAGCAGTACTTC

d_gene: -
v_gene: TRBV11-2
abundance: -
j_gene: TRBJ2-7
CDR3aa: CASSLGEGVEQYF
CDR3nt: TGTGCCAGCAGCTTAGGGGAGGGGGTCGAGCAGTACTTC

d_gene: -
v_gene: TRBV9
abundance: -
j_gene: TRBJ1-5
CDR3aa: CASSVRGEQPQHF
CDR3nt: TGTGCCAGCAGCGTTCGGGGGGAACAGCCCCAGCATTTT

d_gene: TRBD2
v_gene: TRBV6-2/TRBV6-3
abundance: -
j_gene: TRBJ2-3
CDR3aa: CASRRRTSGETSTDTQYF
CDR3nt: TGTGCCAGCAGGAGGAGGACTAGCGGGGAGACTAGCACAGATACGCAGTATTTT

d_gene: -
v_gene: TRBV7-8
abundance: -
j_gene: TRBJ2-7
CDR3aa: CASSPNAVGSAYEQYF
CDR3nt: TGTGCCAGCAGCCCAAATGCGGTCGGGAGCGCCTACGAGCAGTACTTC

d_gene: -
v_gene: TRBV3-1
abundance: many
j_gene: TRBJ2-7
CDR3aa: CASSQGLAEIYEQYF
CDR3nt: TGTGCCAGCAGCCAGGGTTTAGCGGAGATCTACGAGCAGTACTTC

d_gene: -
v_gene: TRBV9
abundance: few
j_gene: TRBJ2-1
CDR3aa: CASSVGVSPLFNEQFF
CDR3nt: TGTGCCAGCAGCGTAGGGGTTAGCCCGCTATTCAATGAGCAGTTCTTC

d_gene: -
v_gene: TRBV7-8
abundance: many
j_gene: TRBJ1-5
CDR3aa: CASSSDRGTSGWNQPQHF
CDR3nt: TGTGCCAGCAGCTCCGATCGGGGTACGAGCGGGTGGAATCAGCCCCAGCATTTT

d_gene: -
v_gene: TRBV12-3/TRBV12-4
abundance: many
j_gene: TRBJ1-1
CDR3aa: CASSLGGRNAFF
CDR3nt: TGTGCCAGCAGTTTAGGGGGCAGGAATGCTTTCTTT